This TCR beta chain comes out of a study of T cell changes during pregnancy in multiple sclerosis. The CDR3 totals 14 residues. Trimming cost V 8 bases and J 4 bases; bases outside gene matches: 10. Germline lookup yields CDR1 MNHEY and CDR2 SVGAGI. The protocol was immunoSEQ multiplex PCR, while the TCRdb copy is restricted to in-frame clones and leaves out a portion. This table holds tens of thousands of clones, approximately 91% found once. The sequence came from a female donor with multiple sclerosis, enrolled in a pregnancy study. The chain uses TRBV6-5 and TRBJ2-7; the match to TRBD2 covers 8 bases. Here the sequenced sample was peripheral blood, taken in the first trimester of pregnancy. The CDR3 bases are TGTGCCAGCCGGAGCGGGAGAGGCTCATACGAGCAGTACTTC. Encoded protein: CASRSGRGSYEQYF.